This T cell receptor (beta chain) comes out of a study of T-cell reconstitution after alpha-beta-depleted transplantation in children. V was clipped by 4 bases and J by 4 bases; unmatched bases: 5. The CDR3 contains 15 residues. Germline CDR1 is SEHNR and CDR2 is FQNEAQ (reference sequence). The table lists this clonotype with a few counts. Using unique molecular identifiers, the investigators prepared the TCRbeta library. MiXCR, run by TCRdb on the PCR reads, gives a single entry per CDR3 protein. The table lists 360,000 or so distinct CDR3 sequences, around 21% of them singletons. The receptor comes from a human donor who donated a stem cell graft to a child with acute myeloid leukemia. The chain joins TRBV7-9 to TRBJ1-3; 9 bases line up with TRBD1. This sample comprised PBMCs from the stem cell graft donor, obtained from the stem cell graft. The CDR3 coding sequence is TGTGCCAGCAGCTCAACGGGACAGGGAGGAAACACCATATATTTT. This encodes CASSSTGQGGNTIYF.